Here is one TCR beta chain with its context. This CDR3 region has 13 residues. Germline V gene data show CDR1 as LNHNV and CDR2 as YYDKDF (reference sequence). Trimming shortened V by 5 bases and J by 3 bases, and 10 bases separated the two germline ends. The entry originates in a study of blood T cell repertoires in COVID-19. On the study more broadly: Donors in the United States, Italy and Spain gave samples during acute or convalescent COVID-19. Nucleic acid was either cDNA or gDNA, and it came from T cells, B-cell-depleted T cells, or PBMCs.

Original data processing: Reference gene primer amplification gave estimated nucleated cell counts. Profiled with immunoSEQ multiplex PCR; TCRdb holds only in-frame clones, not every one. V, J and clone size reflect that table, while D and trimming were determined from the DNA. The data contain over 200,000 clones, 88% of them seen just once; the ten biggest clones take up about 0.7%. The clonotype comes from a human donor in a cohort sampled during active COVID-19. Sequenced material: peripheral blood. V gene TRBV15 combines with J gene TRBJ1-2; a weak D match, TRBD1 (6 bases). The CDR3 DNA reads TGTGCCACCAGCGGGGGGGGCGACTATGGCTACACCTTC. It yields the protein CATSGGGDYGYTF. The full variable domain, completed using reference TRBV15 and TRBJ1-2, is DAMVIQNPRYQVTQFGKPVTLSCSQTLNHNVMYWYQQKSSQAPKLLFHYYDKDFNNEADTPDNFQSRRPNTSFCFLDIRSPGLGDTAMYLCATSGGGDYGYTFGSGTRLTVV.